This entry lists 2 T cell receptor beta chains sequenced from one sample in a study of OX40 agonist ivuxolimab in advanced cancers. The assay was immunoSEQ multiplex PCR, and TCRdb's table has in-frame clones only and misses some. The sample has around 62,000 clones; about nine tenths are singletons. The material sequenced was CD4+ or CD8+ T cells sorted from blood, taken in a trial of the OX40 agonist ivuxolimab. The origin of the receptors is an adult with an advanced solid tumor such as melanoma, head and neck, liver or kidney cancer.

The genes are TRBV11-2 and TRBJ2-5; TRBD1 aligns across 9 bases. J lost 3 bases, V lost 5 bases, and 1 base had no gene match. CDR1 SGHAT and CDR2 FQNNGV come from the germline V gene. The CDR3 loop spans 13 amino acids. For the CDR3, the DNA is TGTGCCAGCAGCCGGGACAGGGAAGAGACCCAGTACTTC. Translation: CASSRDREETQYF.

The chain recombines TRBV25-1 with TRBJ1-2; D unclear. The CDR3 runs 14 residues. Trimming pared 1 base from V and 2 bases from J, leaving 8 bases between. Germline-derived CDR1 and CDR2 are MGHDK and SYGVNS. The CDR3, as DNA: TGTGCCAGCAGTGAATCCGGCAGAAACTATGGCTACACCTTC. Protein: CASSESGRNYGYTF.